This paragraph reports one T cell receptor (beta chain). Its antigen remains unknown. The entry originates in a study of cytomegalovirus exposure and HLA in healthy donors. Study-level information: Approximately 85 million unique TCRs from HLA-typed donors made up an early data release.

General study findings and limits: It was likely that a cluster of highly shared sequence variants was a sequencing artifact.

The CDR3 consists of 15 residues. CDR1 is SGHTS, CDR2 YDEGEE, per germline. The junction had 10 bases not matched to a gene; V was cut back by 5 bases and J by 4 bases. PCR employed 60 Vbeta and 13 Jbeta primers. TCRdb keeps only in-frame clones here, not all; method: immunoSEQ multiplex PCR. Found here are 150,000 to 200,000 clones, roughly four fifths of them singletons; the top ten hold around 3.7%. The receptor was isolated from a man aged 35 to 55 in good health and CMV-seropositive. The genes are TRBV5-8 and TRBJ2-7, with 9 bases matching TRBD1. The source material was PBMCs. CDR3: CASSNTGGRSYEQYF. For the CDR3, the DNA is TGTGCCAGCAGTAACACAGGGGGCCGAAGTTACGAGCAGTACTTC.